Each of the 21 T cell receptor beta chains below was sequenced from the same sample in a study of blood T cell repertoires in COVID-19. The assay was immunoSEQ multiplex PCR, and TCRdb's table has in-frame clones only and misses some. The sample includes 190,000 or so clones, 85% to 90% of them seen just once. The sample comprised PBMCs or T cells enriched from blood (not recorded which). The receptors come from a man in his thirties or forties who had recovered from COVID-19.

The chain has TRBV6-6 and TRBJ1-5, with D possibly matching TRBD1 (6 bases). Trimming removed 5 bases from V and 4 bases from J, with 18 bases in between. Germline loops: CDR1 MNHNY, CDR2 SVGAGI (reference sequence). This CDR3 comprises 16 residues. The CDR3 is CASSGGGQPRNQPQHF. CDR3 DNA sequence: TGTGCCAGCAGTGGAGGAGGACAGCCCAGAAATCAGCCCCAGCATTTT.

The chain recombines TRBV24-1 with TRBJ2-2; D perhaps matches TRBD2 (5 bases). Germline CDR1 KGHDR, CDR2 SFDVKD. The ends were cut back, 6 bases at V and 5 bases at J, with 12 bases in the middle. The CDR3 is 14 amino acids. The CDR3 DNA follows: TGTGCCACCAGTCAAGTCGGGAAAACCGGGGAGCTGTTTTTT. It yields the protein CATSQVGKTGELFF.

The chain uses TRBV7-2 and TRBJ1-2, with TRBD1 as a possible D gene (5 bases). Per the germline V gene, CDR1 is SGHTA and CDR2 is FQGNSA. The CDR3 has 17 amino acids. Trimming removed 0 bases at V and 0 bases at J, with 14 bases between. In nucleotides, the CDR3 is TGTGCCAGCAGCTTAGCCCCCTGGGGGGACGCTAACTATGGCTACACCTTC. It specifies CASSLAPWGDANYGYTF.

This clone was seen only once. V usage is TRBV30 and J usage is TRBJ1-5; D is uncertain. CDR3 length: 16 amino acids. Germline V gene data show CDR1 as GTSNPN and CDR2 as SVGIG (reference sequence). Trimming removed 0 bases at V and 0 bases at J, with 12 bases between. In nucleotides, the CDR3 is TGTGCCTGGAGTGTAGGGCGGGGATATAGCAATCAGCCCCAGCATTTT. This sequence encodes CAWSVGRGYSNQPQHF.

V gene TRBV7-2 combines with J gene TRBJ1-3; D remains unclear. Germline V CDR1 and CDR2: SGHTA, FQGNSA. This CDR3 contains 15 residues. With 0 bases removed from V and 4 bases from J, the gap between germline ends came to 10 bases. The CDR3 sequence: CASSLAAIPGNTIYF. The CDR3 DNA reads as TGTGCCAGCAGCTTAGCTGCGATTCCGGGAAACACCATATATTTT.

The rearrangement joins TRBV9 to TRBJ2-1; D perhaps matches TRBD2 (7 bases). Trimming left V 2 bases short and J 5 bases short, with 14 bases between. CDR3 length: 15 residues. Per the germline V gene, CDR1 is SGDLS and CDR2 is YYNGEE. CDR3 protein: CASSVSGGQNNEQFF. CDR3 DNA: TGTGCCAGCAGCGTCTCCGGGGGGCAGAACAATGAGCAGTTCTTC.

The J gene is TRBJ1-1, the V gene TRBV19, with 7 bases fitting TRBD1. The junction had 8 bases not matched to a gene; V was cut back by 2 bases and J by 2 bases. The CDR3 has 16 amino acids. Germline CDR1 reads LNHDA; CDR2 reads SQIVND (reference sequence). CDR3 bases: TGTGCCAGTAGTATACCCCGGACAGGAACAAACACTGAAGCTTTCTTT. This encodes CASSIPRTGTNTEAFF.

The gene calls are TRBV9 and TRBJ1-1; 8 positions match TRBD1. The CDR3 extends over 13 amino acids. Germline V CDR1 and CDR2: SGDLS, YYNGEE. Losses at the gene ends were 3 bases for V and 4 bases for J; bases not matched to a gene: 2. The CDR3: CASSAGQGTEAFF. CDR3 nucleotide sequence: TGTGCCAGCAGCGCCGGACAGGGCACTGAAGCTTTCTTT.

This chain uses TRBV7-9 with TRBJ2-1; the match to TRBD2 covers 11 bases. Germline V gene sequence: CDR1 SEHNR, CDR2 FQNEAQ (reference sequence). J gave up 9 bases and V 2 bases, and 18 bases lay outside the gene matches. The CDR3 consists of 19 residues. The CDR3 loop reads CASSLRGTSGSRVLGEQFF. CDR3 DNA: TGTGCCAGCAGCTTAAGGGGAACTAGCGGGAGTCGGGTTCTTGGTGAGCAGTTCTTC.

CDR3 in amino acids: CASRILAENYGYTF. The CDR3 nucleotides are TGTGCCAGCAGAATCCTGGCAGAAAACTATGGCTACACCTTC. This chain uses TRBV6-6 with TRBJ1-2; D not certain. Germline V gene sequence: CDR1 MNHNY, CDR2 SVGAGI (reference sequence). Trimming left V 6 bases short and J 2 bases short, with 13 bases between. This CDR3 is 14 amino acids long.

The rearrangement links TRBV15 to TRBJ2-5; 9 positions match TRBD2. Losses at the gene ends were 1 base for V and 1 base for J; bases not matched to a gene: 10. CDR1 is LNHNV and CDR2 is YYDKDF in the germline V gene (reference sequence). The CDR3 contains 18 residues. CDR3 nucleotides: TGTGCCACCAGCAGAGGGGGTAGCGGGAGTAGTCTCCAAGAGACCCAGTACTTC. Protein product: CATSRGGSGSSLQETQYF.

The rearrangement links TRBV20-1 to TRBJ2-3; tentatively, D is TRBD1 (6 bases). The CDR3 extends over 13 amino acids. The germline V and J ends were trimmed by 3 bases and 1 base, with 8 bases remaining between them. Per germline, CDR1 DFQATT and CDR2 SNEGSKA (reference sequence). The DNA of the CDR3 is TGCAGTGCTAGTGGGGGCGGCACAGATACGCAGTATTTT. It encodes CSASGGGTDTQYF.

The chain has TRBV5-1 and TRBJ2-3; 11 bases line up with TRBD1. This CDR3 is built from 15 residues. The germline V gene encodes CDR1 SGHRS and CDR2 YFSETQ. With V trimmed by 5 bases and J by 2 bases, 4 bases remained unmatched. This CDR3 is CASSLDRGLTDTQYF. The CDR3 region has the DNA TGCGCCAGCAGTCTGGACAGGGGGCTCACAGATACGCAGTATTTT.

The chain joins TRBV24-1 to TRBJ2-2; 11 bases are shared with TRBD2. Germline V lookup: CDR1 KGHDR, CDR2 SFDVKD. V gave up 3 bases and J gave up 0 bases; unmatched junction bases: 8. The CDR3 contains 19 residues. CDR3 protein: CATSDLLAGDFSNTGELFF. The CDR3 DNA is TGTGCCACCAGTGATCTACTAGCGGGAGATTTTTCGAACACCGGGGAGCTGTTTTTT.

The gene calls are TRBV2 and TRBJ1-5; D call uncertain. The germline gives CDR1 SNHLY, CDR2 FYNNEI. This CDR3 is built from 15 residues. V dropped 3 bases and J dropped 6 bases, with 15 bases sitting between them. The CDR3 coding sequence is TGTGCCAGCAGTGAGGCGGCGTTCACAAGTCAGCCCCAGCATTTT. Its protein is CASSEAAFTSQPQHF.

The chain uses TRBV6-4 and TRBJ2-1, with 15 nucleotides matching TRBD2. J gave up 9 bases and V 2 bases, and 2 bases lay outside the gene matches. Germline values: CDR1 MRHNA, CDR2 SNTAGT. The CDR3 has 15 residues. The DNA for the CDR3 is TGTGCCAGCAGTGACCAGGGACTAGCGGGGGGTGAGCAGTTCTTC. Encoded protein: CASSDQGLAGGEQFF.

In this sample, this clone turned up once. The chain is built from TRBV7-8 and TRBJ2-7; 7 nucleotides line up with TRBD1. The CDR3 spans 17 residues. The V and J ends lost 3 bases and 5 bases, in that order; junction bases with no gene match: 16. Germline-derived CDR1 and CDR2 are SGHVS and FQNEAQ. CDR3 nucleotide sequence: TGTGCCAGCAGCTTTAGACCCCAGACAGGGACGGAAAACGAGCAGTACTTC. Translation gives CASSFRPQTGTENEQYF. The whole variable domain, remainder taken from reference TRBV7-8 and TRBJ2-7, is GAGVSQSPRYKVAKRGQDVALRCDPISGHVSLFWYQQALGQGPEFLTYFQNEAQLDKSGLPSDRFFAERPEGSVSTLKIQRTQQEDSAVYLCASSFRPQTGTENEQYFGPGTRLTVT.

This chain uses TRBV3-1 (or the pseudogene TRBV3-2) with TRBJ1-2; D is possibly TRBD1 (6 bases). CDR3 length: 14 amino acids. CDR1 and CDR2 from the germline V gene are LGHDT and YNNKEL (reference sequence). Between the trimmed V and J ends, which lost 3 bases and 5 bases, there was a span of 13 bases. CDR3 coding DNA: TGTGCCAGCAGCCAGCGCGGGGGGCGGTATGGCTACACCTTC. Encoded protein: CASSQRGGRYGYTF.

J is TRBJ2-3 and V is TRBV28; 8 nucleotides match TRBD1. With 5 bases clipped from V and 4 bases from J, the junction kept 5 bases outside the gene matches. CDR1 and CDR2 (germline): MDHEN, SYDVKM. The CDR3 spans 14 residues. CDR3 protein: CASSASGGPDTQYF. CDR3 nucleotides: TGTGCCAGCAGTGCCTCAGGGGGCCCAGATACGCAGTATTTT.

The rearrangement uses TRBV2 and TRBJ1-3; 7 bases match TRBD1. CDR3 length: 16 residues. V lost 8 bases and J lost 0; bases outside the gene matches: 10. Germline V gene sequence: CDR1 SNHLY, CDR2 FYNNEI. This CDR3 is CASANRDRPSGNTIYF. In DNA, the CDR3 is TGTGCCAGCGCTAACCGGGACAGACCCTCTGGAAACACCATATATTTT.

The chain carries TRBV11-2 and TRBJ2-2, with no clear D. The CDR3 runs 14 residues. The V end lost 7 bases, the J end lost 0 bases, and 9 bases lay between the germline ends. The germline CDR1 and CDR2 sequences are SGHAT and FQNNGV. CDR3 in amino acids: CASTFWPNTGELFF. The CDR3 DNA is TGTGCCAGCACGTTCTGGCCGAACACCGGGGAGCTGTTTTTT.